This T cell receptor beta chain was sequenced in a study of cytotoxic CD8 clonotypes in ibrutinib-treated CLL. Study overall: There were roughly 12 relapsed/refractory patients and approximately 16 treatment-naive patients, and around 17 were IGHV unmutated.

Findings and limits, study-wide: Clonality at baseline surpassed age-matched healthy donors and tracked circulating CD8+ T-cell counts.

Concerning this clone itself: The antigen remains undetermined.

Per germline, CDR1 SGDLS and CDR2 YYNGEE. Deletions cut 4 bases from V and 1 base from J, with 14 bases between. This CDR3 has 15 residues. Depth targeted 1 in 200,000 to 1 in 1 million T cells, averaging approximately 9.3x coverage per clonotype. Clones were read by immunoSEQ multiplex PCR, and TCRdb kept only the in-frame ones, dropping some. The table has hundreds of thousands of clones, roughly 77% seen once. The TCR originated in a human donor with chronic lymphocytic leukemia. Sequenced here: PBMCs, sampled after 12 months of ibrutinib treatment. V and J are TRBV9 and TRBJ1-1; D not resolved. CDR3 sequence reads: CASSPRRQGNTEAFF. The CDR3 DNA is TGTGCCAGCAGCCCCCGGAGACAAGGGAACACTGAAGCTTTCTTT.